This is a list of T cell receptor beta chains from one sample in a study of T cell responses to AZD1222 COVID-19 vaccine. Method: immunoSEQ multiplex PCR; TCRdb's copy keeps in-frame clones and lacks some. The sample includes 130,000 or so clones, 90% to 95% of them seen just once. Sample: peripheral blood, taken on day 0 of MenACWY control vaccination. These receptor sequences come from an adult in good health. CDR3s include the opening cysteine and the closing phenylalanine or tryptophan. The D gene is left open where the match is weak. Size values are once, few and many counts, or a class for expanded clones, and some rows have none.

size: .; V: TRBV7-9; D: .; J: TRBJ2-3; DNA: TGTGCCAGCAGCCCAAAGCGGGCTAGCACAGATACGCAGTATTTT; CDR3: CASSPKRASTDTQYF
size: .; V: TRBV7-9; D: .; J: TRBJ1-1; DNA: TGTGCCAGCAGTATAAGAGGGGGACGGGAGAACACTGAAGCTTTCTTT; CDR3: CASSIRGGRENTEAFF
size: .; V: TRBV5-1; D: .; J: TRBJ2-6; DNA: TGCGCCAGCAGCTTGGAGGCCGTCTTTGGGGCCAACGTCCTGACTTTC; CDR3: CASSLEAVFGANVLTF
size: .; V: TRBV6-2/TRBV6-3; D: .; J: TRBJ1-1; DNA: TGTGCCAGCAGTTACGGACGCCGGGTGAACACTGAAGCTTTCTTT; CDR3: CASSYGRRVNTEAFF
size: .; V: TRBV7-6; D: .; J: TRBJ2-7; DNA: TGTGCCAGCAGCTTAGGGTCAGGGAGCTCCTACGAGCAGTACTTC; CDR3: CASSLGSGSSYEQYF
size: .; V: TRBV7-8; D: .; J: TRBJ1-1; DNA: TGTGCCAGCAGCCTCCTCGGCCTGTACACTGAAGCTTTCTTT; CDR3: CASSLLGLYTEAFF
size: once; V: TRBV5-1; D: .; J: TRBJ1-1; DNA: TGCGCCAGCAGCTTGGTGTGGGGACTTAACACTGAAGCTTTCTTT; CDR3: CASSLVWGLNTEAFF
size: .; V: TRBV29-1; D: .; J: TRBJ2-1; DNA: TGCAGCGTCGAGCAGACAGTCTACAATGAGCAGTTCTTC; CDR3: CSVEQTVYNEQFF
size: .; V: TRBV7-3; D: .; J: TRBJ1-1; DNA: TGTGCCAGCGCCCAGGGCAGGGTGGACACTGAAGCTTTCTTT; CDR3: CASAQGRVDTEAFF
size: .; V: TRBV20-1; D: .; J: TRBJ1-6; DNA: TGCAGTGCCAGTAAGCGAACTTTCGGTTCACCCCTCCACTTT; CDR3: CSASKRTFGSPLHF
size: .; V: TRBV9; D: .; J: TRBJ2-3; DNA: TGTGCCAGCACCCGGGGGGCTGTTAGCACAGATACGCAGTATTTT; CDR3: CASTRGAVSTDTQYF
size: .; V: TRBV7-7; D: .; J: TRBJ2-5; DNA: TGTGCCAGCAGCTTAAGATGGGCAGAAGAGACCCAGTACTTC; CDR3: CASSLRWAEETQYF
size: .; V: TRBV15; D: .; J: TRBJ1-1; DNA: TGTGCCACCAGCACCACGGGACTCCAGAACACTGAAGCTTTCTTT; CDR3: CATSTTGLQNTEAFF
size: .; V: TRBV3-1/TRBV3-2; D: TRBD1; J: TRBJ2-7; DNA: TGTGCCAGCAGCCAAGCTGAAGGGGGCGTCTACGAGCAGTACTTC; CDR3: CASSQAEGGVYEQYF
size: .; V: TRBV29-1; D: TRBD1; J: TRBJ1-2; DNA: TGCAGCGTTGCCGGGACAGCTTATGGCTACACCTTC; CDR3: CSVAGTAYGYTF
size: .; V: TRBV4-1; D: TRBD2; J: TRBJ2-2; DNA: TGCGCCAGCAGCCCGTCTGCTAGCGGGGTTACCGGGGAGCTGTTTTTT; CDR3: CASSPSASGVTGELFF
size: .; V: TRBV18; D: TRBD1; J: TRBJ1-2; DNA: TGTGCCAGCTCACATGGACAGGGTAATGGCTACACCTTC; CDR3: CASSHGQGNGYTF
size: once; V: TRBV13; D: .; J: TRBJ2-7; DNA: TGTGCCAGCAGCTTAGGTCCAGGCCTCGGCGAGCAGTACTTC; CDR3: CASSLGPGLGEQYF
size: once; V: TRBV7-8; D: TRBD2; J: TRBJ2-1; DNA: TGTGCCAGCAGATCCGGACTAGTAGGTAATGAGCAGTTCTTC; CDR3: CASRSGLVGNEQFF
size: .; V: TRBV4-1; D: .; J: TRBJ1-4; DNA: TGCGCCAGCAGCCAAGATAGGACGACAACTAATGAAAAACTGTTTTTT; CDR3: CASSQDRTTTNEKLFF
size: .; V: TRBV28; D: TRBD1; J: TRBJ1-2; DNA: TGTGCCAGCAGCAGGGGACAGTTCAACTATGGCTACACCTTC; CDR3: CASSRGQFNYGYTF
size: .; V: TRBV19; D: .; J: TRBJ1-5; DNA: TGTGCCAGTAGTATCCGGGACACCAATCAGCCCCAGCATTTT; CDR3: CASSIRDTNQPQHF
size: .; V: TRBV5-8; D: TRBD1; J: TRBJ1-2; DNA: TGTGCCAGCAGACGGACAGGGGGCATTAGTAGCTACACCTTC; CDR3: CASRRTGGISSYTF
size: .; V: TRBV11-2; D: .; J: TRBJ2-2; DNA: TGTGCCAGCAGCTTAGAAGGCTACCAAACGTCCTTCACCGGGGAGCTGTTTTTT; CDR3: CASSLEGYQTSFTGELFF
size: .; V: TRBV27; D: .; J: TRBJ2-7; DNA: TGTGCCAGCAGTGGAGTGGGAGGGGGCTACGAGCAGTACTTC; CDR3: CASSGVGGGYEQYF
size: .; V: TRBV5-1; D: .; J: TRBJ2-5; DNA: TGCGCCAGCAGCACAACGGGGGACAGCAGACAAGAGACCCAGTACTTC; CDR3: CASSTTGDSRQETQYF